This T cell receptor beta chain was observed in a study of blood T cell repertoires in COVID-19. In the original processing: Using reference gene primer amplification, nucleated cell counts were estimated. Here immunoSEQ multiplex PCR was the method, and the copy in TCRdb shows in-frame clones only, minus some. The DNA gave D and trimming, while V, J and clone size come from that table. The sample carries about 240,000 clones, roughly 82% recorded once. The CDR3 contains 14 residues. The germline V and J ends were trimmed by 7 bases and 4 bases, with 13 bases remaining between them. The germline V gene has CDR1 LNHDA and CDR2 SQIVND (reference sequence).

The clonotype originates from a man older than 75 with acute or convalescent COVID-19. The sequenced material came from peripheral blood. The chain combines TRBV19 with TRBJ2-2; maybe TRBD1 (5 bases). CDR3 sequence (DNA): TGTGCCAGTAAGGCAGGGTGGGGCACCGGGGAGCTGTTTTTT. Amino acids: CASKAGWGTGELFF.